This T cell receptor (beta chain) emerged from a study of OX40 agonist ivuxolimab in advanced cancers. The CDR3 length is 17 residues. Germline assignment: CDR1 PRHDT and CDR2 FYEKMQ (reference sequence). V lost 5 bases and J 5 bases, leaving 22 bases between the germline ends. Assay: immunoSEQ multiplex PCR; the TCRdb copy retains only in-frame clones and omits some. Of roughly 41,000 clones listed, roughly nine tenths are singletons. This chain links TRBV13 with TRBJ2-1; no clear D. The clonotype was recovered from an adult with an advanced solid tumor such as melanoma, head and neck, liver or kidney cancer. Sequencing was performed on CD4+ or CD8+ T cells sorted from blood, taken in a trial of the OX40 agonist ivuxolimab. This CDR3 is CASSQAIRDLHNNEQFF. The DNA of the CDR3 is TGTGCCAGCAGCCAGGCCATCCGAGACCTGCATAACAATGAGCAGTTCTTC.